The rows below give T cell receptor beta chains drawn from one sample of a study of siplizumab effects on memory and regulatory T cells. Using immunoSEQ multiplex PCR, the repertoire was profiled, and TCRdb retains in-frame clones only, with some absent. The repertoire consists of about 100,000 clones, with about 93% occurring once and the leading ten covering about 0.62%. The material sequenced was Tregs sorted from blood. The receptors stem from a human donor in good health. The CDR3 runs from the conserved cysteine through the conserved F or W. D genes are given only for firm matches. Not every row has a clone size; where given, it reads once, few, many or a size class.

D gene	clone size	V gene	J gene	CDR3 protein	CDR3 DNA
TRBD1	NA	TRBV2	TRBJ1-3	CASSVGTVGNTIYF	TGTGCCAGCAGTGTTGGGACAGTAGGAAACACCATATATTTT
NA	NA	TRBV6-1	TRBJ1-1	CASSELLSAFF	TGTGCCAGCAGTGAATTATTATCGGCTTTCTTT
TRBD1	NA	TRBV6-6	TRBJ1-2	CASTHTRQGAIYGYTF	TGTGCCAGCACCCATACCCGACAGGGGGCCATCTATGGCTACACCTTC
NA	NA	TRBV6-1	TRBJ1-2	CASSILTLAGLGYTF	TGTGCCAGCAGCATTTTGACGCTGGCCGGACTTGGCTACACCTTC
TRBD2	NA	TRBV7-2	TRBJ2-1	CASSLSAGGSSYNEQFF	TGTGCCAGCAGCTTATCAGCGGGAGGGAGCTCCTACAATGAGCAGTTCTTC
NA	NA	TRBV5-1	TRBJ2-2	CASSLKVGEGVSGELFF	TGCGCCAGCAGCTTGAAGGTTGGGGAAGGTGTTTCCGGGGAGCTGTTTTTT
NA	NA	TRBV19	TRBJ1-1	CASSIAGRGTEAFF	TGTGCCAGTAGTATTGCGGGAAGGGGAACTGAAGCTTTCTTT
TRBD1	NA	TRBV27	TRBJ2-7	CASRKGQGPYEQYF	TGTGCCAGCAGGAAAGGACAGGGCCCCTACGAGCAGTACTTC
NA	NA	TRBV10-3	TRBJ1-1	CAISAHTEAFF	TGTGCCATCAGCGCGCACACTGAAGCTTTCTTT
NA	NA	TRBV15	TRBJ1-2	CATSAGHRASGYTF	TGTGCCACCAGCGCCGGACATCGTGCGAGTGGCTACACCTTC
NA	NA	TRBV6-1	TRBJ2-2	CASSSGVGRTGELFF	TGTGCCAGCAGCTCGGGGGTAGGGCGCACCGGGGAGCTGTTTTTT
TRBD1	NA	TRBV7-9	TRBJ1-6	CASSLEGASPLHF	TGTGCCAGCAGCTTGGAGGGGGCATCGCCCCTCCACTTT
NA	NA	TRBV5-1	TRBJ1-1	CASSYDSSEAFF	TGCGCCAGCAGCTATGACAGCTCGGAAGCTTTCTTT
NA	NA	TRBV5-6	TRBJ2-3	CASSLSVAGTDTQYF	TGTGCCAGCAGCTTGTCTGTGGCCGGCACAGATACGCAGTATTTT
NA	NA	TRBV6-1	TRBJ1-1	CASSEGQLNTEAFF	TGTGCCAGCAGTGAAGGACAGTTGAACACTGAAGCTTTCTTT
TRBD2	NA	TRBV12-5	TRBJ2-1	CASGKGTSGSFDEQFF	TGTGCTAGTGGTAAAGGAACTAGCGGGAGTTTTGATGAGCAGTTCTTC
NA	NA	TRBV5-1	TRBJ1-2	CASSTLLDGYTF	TGCGCCAGCAGCACCTTACTAGATGGCTACACCTTC
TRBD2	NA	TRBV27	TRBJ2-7	CASSLWGPLAGAHEQYF	TGTGCCAGCAGTTTATGGGGACCACTAGCGGGAGCCCACGAGCAGTACTTC
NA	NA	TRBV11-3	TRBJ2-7	CASSPTSSYEQYF	TGTGCCAGCAGCCCGACTAGCTCCTACGAGCAGTACTTC
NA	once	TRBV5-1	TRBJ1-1	CASSKQGQGLNTEAFF	TGCGCCAGCAGTAAACAGGGTCAGGGGTTGAACACTGAAGCTTTCTTT
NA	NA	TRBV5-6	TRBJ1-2	CASSPWFGGEYYGYTF	TGTGCCAGCAGCCCCTGGTTTGGGGGAGAGTACTATGGCTACACCTTC
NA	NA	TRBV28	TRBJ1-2	CASATGLDGYTF	TGTGCCAGCGCGACAGGATTAGACGGCTACACCTTC
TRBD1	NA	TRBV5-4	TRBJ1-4	CASSPGTGTGGEKLFF	TGTGCCAGCAGCCCAGGTACCGGGACAGGCGGTGAAAAACTGTTTTTT
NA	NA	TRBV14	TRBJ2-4	CASSQEAGAKNIQYF	TGTGCCAGCAGCCAAGAAGCGGGAGCCAAAAACATTCAGTACTTC
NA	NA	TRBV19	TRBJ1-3	CASSIAATPRYTIYF	TGTGCCAGTAGTATAGCAGCGACACCTCGCTACACCATATATTTT
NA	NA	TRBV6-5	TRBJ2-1	CASSYVPRSYNEQFF	TGTGCCAGCAGTTACGTTCCGCGGTCCTACAATGAGCAGTTCTTC
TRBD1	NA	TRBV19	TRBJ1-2	CASTRTGGNYGYTF	TGTGCCAGCACTCGGACAGGGGGGAACTATGGCTACACCTTC
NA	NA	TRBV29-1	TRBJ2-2	CSVSTGYTGELFF	TGCAGCGTCAGCACAGGGTACACCGGGGAGCTGTTTTTT
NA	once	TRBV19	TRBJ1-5	CASSIMGSNQPQHF	TGTGCCAGTAGTATAATGGGAAGCAATCAGCCCCAGCATTTT
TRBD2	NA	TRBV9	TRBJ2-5	CASSPNPVSGGAGETQYF	TGTGCCAGCAGCCCCAATCCTGTTAGCGGGGGGGCCGGGGAGACCCAGTACTTC
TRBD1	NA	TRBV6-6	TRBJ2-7	CASSLFYRGYEQYF	TGTGCCAGCAGTTTGTTTTACAGGGGTTACGAGCAGTACTTC
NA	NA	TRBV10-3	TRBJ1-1	CATRDRVAFF	TGTGCCACAAGGGATAGGGTAGCTTTCTTT
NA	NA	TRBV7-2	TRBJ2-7	CASSLGPGITYEQYF	TGTGCCAGCAGCTTAGGTCCAGGCATAACCTACGAGCAGTACTTC
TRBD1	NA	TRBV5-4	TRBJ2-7	CASSWGTGDEQYF	TGTGCCAGCAGCTGGGGGACAGGGGACGAGCAGTACTTC
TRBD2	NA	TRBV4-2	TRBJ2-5	CASSHVTGTRQETQYF	TGTGCCAGCAGCCATGTAACCGGGACTAGGCAAGAGACCCAGTACTTC
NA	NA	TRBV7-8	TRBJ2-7	CASSPGRGIYEQYF	TGTGCCAGCAGCCCCGGAAGGGGAATCTACGAGCAGTACTTC
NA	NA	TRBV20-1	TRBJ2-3	CSAWENTQYF	TGCAGTGCCTGGGAGAATACGCAGTATTTT
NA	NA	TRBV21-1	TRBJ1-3	CAIPGDHSGNTIYF	TGTGCCATCCCCGGGGACCACTCTGGAAACACCATATATTTT
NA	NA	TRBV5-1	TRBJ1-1	CASSPLGGTEAFF	TGCGCCAGCAGCCCCCTCGGGGGCACTGAAGCTTTCTTT
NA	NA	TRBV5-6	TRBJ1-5	CASSLGVGSNQPQHF	TGTGCCAGCAGCTTGGGGGTTGGTAGCAATCAGCCCCAGCATTTT
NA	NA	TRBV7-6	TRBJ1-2	CASSLGGDGYTF	TGTGCCAGCAGCTTAGGGGGGGATGGCTACACCTTC
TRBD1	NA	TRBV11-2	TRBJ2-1	CASSVGTGIYNEQFF	TGTGCCAGCAGCGTCGGGACAGGGATCTACAATGAGCAGTTCTTC
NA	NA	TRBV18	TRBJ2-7	CASSPDYYEQYF	TGTGCCAGCTCCCCCGACTACTACGAGCAGTACTTC
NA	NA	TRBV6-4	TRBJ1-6	CASSENSPLHF	TGTGCCAGCAGTGAGAATTCACCCCTCCACTTT
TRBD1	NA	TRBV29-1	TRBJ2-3	CSGTGDTDTQYF	TGCAGCGGGACAGGTGACACAGATACGCAGTATTTT
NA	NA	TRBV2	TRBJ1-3	CASSPTGGSFGNTIYF	TGTGCCAGCAGCCCCACCGGGGGGTCCTTTGGAAACACCATATATTTT
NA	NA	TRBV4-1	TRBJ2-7	CASSQGQYREQYF	TGCGCCAGCAGCCAAGGGCAATATCGCGAGCAGTACTTC
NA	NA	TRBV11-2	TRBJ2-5	CASTGFSSETQYF	TGTGCCAGCACCGGCTTTTCGTCGGAGACCCAGTACTTC
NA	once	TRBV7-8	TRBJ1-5	CASSPNWRGQPQHF	TGTGCCAGCAGCCCAAACTGGCGGGGTCAGCCCCAGCATTTT
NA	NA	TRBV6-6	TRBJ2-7	CASSQYTEQYF	TGTGCCAGCAGTCAATACACCGAGCAGTACTTC
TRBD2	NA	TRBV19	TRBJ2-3	CASSSGRSDTQYF	TGTGCCAGTAGTTCCGGGAGGTCAGATACGCAGTATTTT
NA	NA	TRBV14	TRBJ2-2	CASSQQGPVGELFF	TGTGCCAGCAGCCAGCAGGGGCCAGTCGGGGAGCTGTTTTTT
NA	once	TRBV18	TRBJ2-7	CASSRLFGVSYEQYF	TGTGCCAGCTCTCGACTGTTCGGGGTATCCTACGAGCAGTACTTC